This T cell receptor (beta chain) was obtained from a study of T-cell memory formation after mild COVID-19. Only a few counts were recorded for this clonotype. V was pared by 1 base and J by 8 bases, with 15 bases between. In germline, CDR1 is SGHDT, CDR2 YYEEEE. The CDR3 has 14 amino acids. 5'RACE, which relied on constant-segment primers, yielded TCR alpha and TCR beta cDNA libraries carrying sample barcodes and UMIs. TCRdb reprocessed the 5' RACE reads with MiXCR, giving one entry per CDR3 protein. The profile shows 300,000 to 350,000 distinct CDR3 sequences, approximately 13% of them singletons. The specimen was PBMCs or a T cell subset sorted from them (not recorded which). This receptor was identified in a man between 18 and 29 years old who had mild COVID-19 (a few samples of this study predate the infection). Cell type and time point are not known. This chain links TRBV5-6 with TRBJ2-5; D call uncertain. CDR3 coding DNA: TGTGCCAGCAGCTTGTTATCGGCGGCGGATACCCAGTACTTC. It encodes CASSLLSAADTQYF.